This passage covers 16 T cell receptor beta chains from one sample sequenced in a study of blood T cell repertoires in COVID-19. This table comes from immunoSEQ multiplex PCR, and its TCRdb copy is limited to in-frame clones, with some not included. The sample lists hundreds of thousands of clones; 70% to 90% were seen once. Input material: peripheral blood. The receptor set was obtained from a man aged 50 to 59 with active or convalescent COVID-19.

For the CDR3, the DNA is TGTGCCAGCAGCCAAGGGGGTAGCGGGAGGTACTCCGGGGAGCTGTTTTTT. Its translation: CASSQGGSGRYSGELFF. The chain combines TRBV5-4 with TRBJ2-2, with TRBD2 matching over 10 bases. The length of the CDR3 is 17 residues. J lost 6 bases, V lost 4 bases, and 12 bases had no gene match. CDR1 is SGHNT, CDR2 YYREEE, per germline (reference sequence).

V gene TRBV6-5 combines with J gene TRBJ2-7; no definite D call. CDR3 size: 13 residues. CDR1 and CDR2 from the germline V gene are MNHEY and SVGAGI. Between the trimmed V and J ends, which lost 5 bases and 5 bases, there was a span of 13 bases. CDR3 bases: TGTGCCAGCAGTAATAGATTCGGTGACGAGCAGTACTTC. Its translation: CASSNRFGDEQYF.

CDR3 amino acids: CATLDRKRSEQYF. CDR3 DNA: TGTGCCACCCTGGACAGAAAGAGGAGCGAGCAGTACTTC. The genes are TRBV27 and TRBJ2-7; D is possibly TRBD1 (6 bases). The CDR3 runs 13 residues. V lost 10 bases, J lost 6 bases, and 19 bases lay in between. CDR1 and CDR2 from the germline V gene are MNHEY and SMNVEV (reference sequence).

V and J are TRBV28 and TRBJ1-2, with a tentative D call TRBD1 (6 bases). V gave up 3 bases and J gave up 4 bases, with 12 bases separating them. This CDR3 region has 14 residues. Germline assignment: CDR1 MDHEN and CDR2 SYDVKM. The CDR3 sequence is CASSLLQGAYGYTF. The CDR3 nucleotides are TGTGCCAGCAGTTTGCTACAGGGAGCCTATGGCTACACCTTC.

This clone was picked up a small number of times. The chain uses TRBV19 and TRBJ2-2; D might be TRBD1 (6 bases). Germline CDR1 reads LNHDA; CDR2 reads SQIVND (reference sequence). CDR3 length: 15 residues. Trimming took off 6 bases at V and 4 bases at J, with 15 bases between the two ends. CDR3 sequence: CASRITGSGTGELFF. The CDR3 DNA follows: TGTGCCAGTAGGATAACAGGGTCTGGCACCGGGGAGCTGTTTTTT.

The chain combines TRBV3-1 (or the pseudogene TRBV3-2) with TRBJ1-1; 8 nucleotides line up with TRBD1. V shed 4 bases, J shed 5 bases, and the junction held 9 bases outside the gene matches. Germline V lookup: CDR1 LGHDT, CDR2 YNNKEL (reference sequence). The CDR3 covers 15 residues. The DNA of the CDR3 is TGTGCCAGCAGCCCTTTCGGACAGGGTCGAACTGAAGCTTTCTTT. Translated: CASSPFGQGRTEAFF.

The chain joins TRBV5-8 to TRBJ2-5; 7 nucleotides match TRBD2. The J segment lost 4 bases and the V segment lost 1 base, leaving 13 bases of the junction unmatched. The CDR3 runs 17 residues. In germline, CDR1 is SGHTS, CDR2 YDEGEE. The CDR3: CASSLKRLAGIGETQYF. As DNA, the CDR3 is TGTGCCAGCAGCTTGAAGCGACTAGCAGGAATAGGAGAGACCCAGTACTTC. Complete variable domain (other parts from reference TRBV5-8 and TRBJ2-5): EAGVTQSPTHLIKTRGQQATLRCSPISGHTSVYWYQQALGLGLQFLLWYDEGEERNRGNFPPRFSGRQFPNYSSELNVNALELEDSALYLCASSLKRLAGIGETQYFGPGTRLLVL.

J is TRBJ2-1 and V is TRBV24-1; possible D gene TRBD2, 6 bases. Germline CDR1 is KGHDR and CDR2 is SFDVKD. This CDR3 region has 16 residues. Trimming took 2 bases from V and 8 from J, leaving 18 bases between them. The CDR3: CATSDSTRRAIDEQFF. The CDR3 nucleotides are TGTGCCACCAGTGATTCGACTAGGAGGGCGATAGATGAGCAGTTCTTC.

The genes are TRBV10-1 and TRBJ1-5, with 7 bases fitting TRBD1. The trim removed 4 bases at V and 4 bases at J, leaving 7 bases unmatched. Per the germline V gene, CDR1 is WNHNN and CDR2 is SYGVQD (reference sequence). This CDR3 contains 15 residues. In DNA form, the CDR3 reads TGCGCCAGCAGTGGCCCGGGACAGTCGAATCAGCCCCAGCATTTT. Encoded protein: CASSGPGQSNQPQHF.

This chain uses TRBV9 with TRBJ1-1, with a weak D call TRBD1 (5 bases). The germline V gene encodes CDR1 SGDLS and CDR2 YYNGEE. The CDR3 loop spans 16 amino acids. Trimming removed 0 bases at V and 4 bases at J, with 16 bases between. The CDR3, as DNA: TGTGCCAGCAGCGTAGACGGACCCGGGGGAAGCACTGAAGCTTTCTTT. Translation gives CASSVDGPGGSTEAFF.

The CDR3 coding sequence is TGTGCCAGCAGCGTAGCGGGACAGGGAACGCGGGGCTACACCTTC. This encodes CASSVAGQGTRGYTF. This sequence joins TRBV9 and TRBJ1-2; TRBD1 agrees at 9 bases. The V and J ends lost 0 bases and 8 bases, in that order; junction bases with no gene match: 8. Germline-derived CDR1 and CDR2 are SGDLS and YYNGEE. The CDR3 is made up of 15 amino acids.

The chain joins TRBV19 to TRBJ2-7; D possibly corresponds to TRBD2 (6 bases). The CDR3 runs 15 residues. V lost 5 bases and J 0 bases, leaving 14 bases between the germline ends. CDR1 and CDR2 from the germline V gene are LNHDA and SQIVND (reference sequence). The CDR3 reads CASSPGAGGSYEQYF. In DNA, the CDR3 is TGTGCCAGTAGTCCCGGCGCCGGGGGCTCCTACGAGCAGTACTTC.

This clone was seen a single time. The rearrangement links TRBV7-9 to TRBJ2-7, with D possibly being TRBD1 or TRBD2 (6 bases each). CDR3 size: 17 residues. CDR1 and CDR2 (germline): SEHNR, FQNEAQ (reference sequence). Trimming left V 5 bases short and J 2 bases short, with 22 bases between. Here the CDR3 reads CASSLGGQGNIPYEQYF. The CDR3 coding sequence is TGTGCCAGCAGCCTAGGGGGGCAGGGGAATATCCCCTACGAGCAGTACTTC.

This clone was seen only once. V and J are TRBV7-9 and TRBJ1-2; D remains unclear. V lost 1 base and J lost 1, with 7 bases in between. Germline CDR1 is SEHNR and CDR2 is FQNEAQ (reference sequence). The CDR3 consists of 14 residues. The CDR3: CASSLDTVNYGYTF. The CDR3 nucleotides are TGTGCCAGCAGCTTAGATACGGTTAACTATGGCTACACCTTC.

The V and J genes are TRBV10-3 and TRBJ1-1; 7 bases are shared with TRBD1. The germline gives CDR1 ENHRY, CDR2 SYGVKD. J gave up 3 bases and V 4 bases, and 5 bases lay outside the gene matches. CDR3 length: 14 amino acids. The CDR3 sequence is CAISADRVYTEAFF. CDR3 coding DNA: TGTGCCATCAGTGCAGACAGGGTCTACACTGAAGCTTTCTTT.

This chain uses TRBV15 with TRBJ1-2, with TRBD1 identical over 9 bases. This CDR3 contains 13 residues. The trim removed 3 bases at V and 6 bases at J, leaving 2 bases unmatched. Germline CDR1 reads LNHNV; CDR2 reads YYDKDF (reference sequence). The CDR3 reads CATSRGQGDGYTF. The CDR3 nucleotides read TGTGCCACCAGCAGGGGACAGGGAGATGGCTACACCTTC.